This TCR beta chain emerged from a study of blood T cell repertoires in COVID-19. Turning to the study itself: Donors in the United States, Italy and Spain gave samples during acute or convalescent COVID-19.

The protocol was immunoSEQ multiplex PCR, while the TCRdb copy is restricted to in-frame clones and leaves out a portion. This table holds tens of thousands of clones, less than 90% found once. This CDR3 spans 16 amino acids. From germline, CDR1 is MNHEY and CDR2 SVGAGI. V was cut by 2 bases and J by 0 bases, with 11 bases left in between. The sample taken for sequencing was peripheral blood. J is TRBJ2-4 and V is TRBV6-5; D possibly corresponds to TRBD2 (7 bases). The TCR sequence derives from a human donor with active COVID-19. The donor label of this sample is uncertain. The CDR3 nucleotides read TGTGCCAGCAGTTACCGGGGGGCGATAGCCAAAAACATTCAGTACTTC. Protein: CASSYRGAIAKNIQYF.